This T cell receptor (beta chain) was recovered during a study of blood T cell repertoires in COVID-19. Assay used: immunoSEQ multiplex PCR; TCRdb lists only in-frame clones, some missing. Altogether approximately 260,000 clones are present, 65% to 85% being singletons, with the ten largest covering roughly 3.1%. Cohort 3 donors were reported recovered after two negative PCRs, clearance, or symptom resolution. The trim removed 4 bases at V and 1 base at J, leaving 6 bases unmatched. The length of the CDR3 is 15 residues. The V gene's germline CDR1 is SEHNR and CDR2 FQNEAQ (reference sequence). The clonotype comes from a man aged 50-60 years who had recovered from COVID-19. The genes are TRBV7-9 and TRBJ1-1; 7 nucleotides agree with TRBD1. The sample was PBMCs or T cells enriched from blood (not recorded which). The CDR3 loop is CASSSGTVGNTEAFF. The CDR3 nucleotides read TGTGCCAGCAGCTCCGGGACAGTAGGGAACACTGAAGCTTTCTTT.